The rows below give T cell receptor beta chains drawn from one sample of a study of T cell responses to AZD1222 COVID-19 vaccine. Libraries were prepared by immunoSEQ multiplex PCR; TCRdb keeps only in-frame clonotypes and omits some of them. Among roughly 120,000 clones, 70% to 90% were seen once, and the ten largest hold 17%. The material was peripheral blood, obtained 28 days after the second AZD1222 dose. These receptors originate from an adult who received the AZD1222 COVID-19 vaccine. CDR3s include the opening cysteine and the closing phenylalanine or tryptophan. Each record gives: J gene, D gene, clone size, V gene, CDR3 DNA, CDR3 protein. D genes are given only for firm matches. Clone size appears in some rows only: once, few, many, or a class for an expanded clone.

TRBJ1-2 | - | - | TRBV4-1 | TGCGCCAGCAGCCAGGCGGTCGCCCCTAACTATGGCTACACCTTC | CASSQAVAPNYGYTF
TRBJ2-7 | - | - | TRBV4-3 | TGCGCCAGCAGCCCCAACCCGAACTACGAGCAGTACTTC | CASSPNPNYEQYF
TRBJ2-4 | - | - | TRBV6-2/TRBV6-3 | TGTGCCAGCAGTTACATCCCAGGGCCAGCCAAAAACATTCAGTACTTC | CASSYIPGPAKNIQYF
TRBJ2-3 | - | - | TRBV4-3 | TGCGCCAGCAGCCAAGATCTAGCAGATACGCAGTATTTT | CASSQDLADTQYF
TRBJ1-4 | TRBD1 | - | TRBV7-9 | TGTGCCAGCAGCCAATCGGACAGGGTTGAACTGTTTTTT | CASSQSDRVELFF
TRBJ1-2 | - | few | TRBV24-1 | TGTGCCACCAGTGACTCAGGAAACTATGGCTACACCTTC | CATSDSGNYGYTF
TRBJ2-7 | TRBD1 | - | TRBV10-3 | TGTGCCATCAGCGGTGAACAGGGGGAAATCTACGAGCAGTACTTC | CAISGEQGEIYEQYF
TRBJ2-3 | - | once | TRBV9 | TGTGCCAGCAGCGTAGGGCCAGAAAGCACAGATACGCAGTATTTT | CASSVGPESTDTQYF
TRBJ2-5 | - | - | TRBV6-5 | TGTGCCAGCAGTTACTCGGGGGGAGAGAGGGAGACCCAGTACTTC | CASSYSGGERETQYF
TRBJ2-2 | - | - | TRBV25-1 | TGTGCCAGCAGTGAAGTAAGGGATGCGAACACCGGGGAGCTGTTTTTT | CASSEVRDANTGELFF
TRBJ1-2 | - | once | TRBV9 | TGTGCCAGCAGCGCACAGGGTAACTATGGCTACACCTTC | CASSAQGNYGYTF
TRBJ1-1 | - | - | TRBV9 | TGTGCCAGCAGCTCGGGGCCGTTGGGCGCTGAAGCTTTCTTT | CASSSGPLGAEAFF
TRBJ1-2 | - | - | TRBV18 | TGTGCCAGCTCACCACCGGGACAAACTAACTATGGCTACACCTTC | CASSPPGQTNYGYTF
TRBJ2-2 | TRBD1 | - | TRBV5-1 | TGCGCCAGCAGCTTGGCTGGACAGGGGACCGACGGGGAGCTGTTTTTT | CASSLAGQGTDGELFF
TRBJ1-3 | - | - | TRBV28 | TGTGCCAGCAGTGCCTACTCAGGGTACGCCGGAAACACCATATATTTT | CASSAYSGYAGNTIYF
TRBJ2-1 | - | - | TRBV10-2 | TGCGCCAGCAGTGCCACAGCCTTTGAGCAGTTCTTC | CASSATAFEQFF
TRBJ2-1 | TRBD2 | - | TRBV27 | TGTGCCAGCAGCGGGACTAGCGGGGTGTATGAGCAGTTCTTC | CASSGTSGVYEQFF
TRBJ1-5 | TRBD1 | - | TRBV2 | TGTGCCAGCAGCGGACAGGGCCCCAATCAGCCCCAGCATTTT | CASSGQGPNQPQHF
TRBJ2-1 | TRBD1 | - | TRBV28 | TGTGCCAGCAGGAGGGACAGCTCCTACAATGAGCAGTTCTTC | CASRRDSSYNEQFF
TRBJ1-2 | TRBD1 | - | TRBV4-1 | TGCGCCAGCAGCCAAGATACCGGACAGGCGCCCTATGGCTACACCTTC | CASSQDTGQAPYGYTF
TRBJ2-6 | TRBD2 | - | TRBV10-3 | TGTGCCATCAGTGAACTAGCGGGAGTTTCCGGGGCCAACGTCCTGACTTTC | CAISELAGVSGANVLTF
TRBJ1-2 | TRBD1 | - | TRBV24-1 | TGTGCCACCAGTGAGGGACAGGGACCTTATGGCTACACCTTC | CATSEGQGPYGYTF
TRBJ1-2 | - | - | TRBV14 | TGTGCCAGCAGTCCCGGGATAATGGGGTTTGGCTACACCTTC | CASSPGIMGFGYTF
TRBJ1-4 | - | - | TRBV9 | TGTGCCAGCAGCGTTCTGGGTTCGGTTGGGGAAAAACTGTTTTTT | CASSVLGSVGEKLFF
TRBJ1-1 | - | - | TRBV6-4 | TGTGCCAGCAGTGCCCTAGGGGGAAACACTGAAGCTTTCTTT | CASSALGGNTEAFF